This entry is about one T cell receptor (beta chain). The data belong to a study of blood T cell repertoires in COVID-19. Repertoires were generated with immunoSEQ multiplex PCR, while TCRdb's copy carries only in-frame clones and drops some. The table records under 200,000 clones, about 88% of them present only once. The CDR3 loop spans 14 amino acids. The germline V gene has CDR1 MGHRA and CDR2 YSYEKL. Between the trimmed V and J ends, which lost 0 bases and 1 base, there was a span of 5 bases. This clonotype was obtained from a woman aged 45-65 years with COVID-19, enrolled during active disease. The sample was peripheral blood. The chain combines TRBV4-1 with TRBJ2-3, with D uncertain. CDR3 nucleotides: TGCGCCAGCAGCCAAGATTCGGGCACAGATACGCAGTATTTT. Translation: CASSQDSGTDTQYF.